A single sample gave rise to the 20 T cell receptor beta chains below, sequenced in a study of cytomegalovirus exposure and HLA in healthy donors. The PCR contained 60 Vbeta and 13 Jbeta primers. The method was immunoSEQ multiplex PCR; TCRdb's version includes in-frame clones alone and lacks a portion of them. The data show hundreds of thousands of clones, with around nine tenths seen just once and 0.95% to 1.1% held by the top ten. Sequencing was done on a sample of PBMCs. The receptor set was obtained from a woman between 18 and 29 years old in good health and CMV-seronegative.

The genes are TRBV5-1 and TRBJ2-5; 12 bases match TRBD2. V shed 4 bases and J 2 bases; nucleotides not matched to a gene: 3. CDR1 and CDR2 from the germline V gene are SGHRS and YFSETQ. CDR3 length: 15 amino acids. CDR3 in DNA: TGCGCCAGCAGCCGAGGGACTAGCGGGCAAGAGACCCAGTACTTC. This codes for CASSRGTSGQETQYF.

The rearrangement uses TRBV5-1 and TRBJ2-5; possible D gene TRBD2, 6 bases. With 0 bases removed from V and 7 bases from J, the gap between germline ends came to 19 bases. Germline CDR1 is SGHRS and CDR2 is YFSETQ. CDR3 size: 16 residues. In DNA form, the CDR3 reads TGCGCCAGCAGCTTGGTCGCCGGGCGGGGAAAGGGGACCCAGTACTTC. The encoded protein is CASSLVAGRGKGTQYF.

This chain connects TRBV10-3 to TRBJ2-7; TRBD1 agrees at 8 bases. The germline V gene encodes CDR1 ENHRY and CDR2 SYGVKD. After removal of 6 bases from V and 3 bases from J, the junction contained 7 bases not matched to a gene. The CDR3 contains 14 residues. The CDR3: CAISPTGEYYEQYF. The DNA for the CDR3 is TGTGCCATCAGCCCGACAGGGGAGTACTACGAGCAGTACTTC.

This rearrangement joins TRBV6-6 to TRBJ1-1; 7 nucleotides line up with TRBD1. The junction had 15 bases not matched to a gene; V was cut back by 10 bases and J by 7 bases. The CDR3 loop spans 14 amino acids. From germline, CDR1 is MNHNY and CDR2 SVGAGI (reference sequence). The CDR3 nucleotides are TGTGCCACCCAAGGTTATCCCAGGGGGAATGAAGCTTTCTTT. Translating gives CATQGYPRGNEAFF.

V gene TRBV10-3 combines with J gene TRBJ1-5, with D unresolved. The V end was cut by 11 bases, the J end by 2 bases, with 13 bases between. Germline loops: CDR1 ENHRY, CDR2 SYGVKD. The CDR3 loop spans 13 amino acids. The chain's CDR3 is CASSLSGNQPQHF. The CDR3 DNA follows: TGTGCCTCATCTCTTTCAGGCAATCAGCCCCAGCATTTT.

CDR3 bases: TGTGCCAGCAGACTTATGATCGGGACAGGGAGCTACGAGCAGTACTTC. This sequence encodes CASRLMIGTGSYEQYF. The chain links TRBV7-9 to TRBJ2-5; 9 positions match TRBD1. The J call is uncertain, as TRBJ2-7 better fits the DNA end. Germline V gene sequence: CDR1 SEHNR, CDR2 FQNEAQ (reference sequence). This CDR3 comprises 16 residues.

The rearrangement links TRBV7-6 to TRBJ2-3; D might be TRBD2 (6 bases). CDR1 and CDR2 from the germline V gene are SGHVS and FNYEAQ. The CDR3 has 15 residues. The V and J ends lost 1 base and 6 bases respectively, with 14 bases between them. CDR3 amino acids: CASSLVAEYGDTQYF. Written as DNA, the CDR3 is TGTGCCAGCAGCTTAGTAGCGGAGTACGGGGATACGCAGTATTTT.

The chain joins TRBV15 to TRBJ2-5; a weak D match, TRBD2 (5 bases). Germline V gene data show CDR1 as LNHNV and CDR2 as YYDKDF (reference sequence). The ends were cut back, 4 bases at V and 4 bases at J, with 16 bases in the middle. This CDR3 region has 15 residues. CDR3 nucleotide sequence: TGTGCCACCAGCATTGAGCGGTCGGTGATAGAGACCCAGTACTTC. Translation: CATSIERSVIETQYF.

The chain carries TRBV6-5 and TRBJ1-1; 9 bases are shared with TRBD1. Losses at the gene ends were 8 bases for V and 4 bases for J; bases not matched to a gene: 5. The CDR3 consists of 13 residues. The germline V gene has CDR1 MNHEY and CDR2 SVGAGI. CDR3 nucleotide sequence: TGTGCCAGCGGACGGGACAGGGCCACTGAAGCTTTCTTT. It codes for CASGRDRATEAFF.

The chain couples TRBV11-2 to TRBJ2-7; D not certain. Trimming pared 5 bases from V and 7 bases from J, leaving 6 bases between. The CDR3 is made up of 10 amino acids. Germline assignment: CDR1 SGHAT and CDR2 FQNNGV. The CDR3 DNA follows: TGTGCCAGCAGCGTTACAGAGCAGTACTTC. This codes for CASSVTEQYF.

The sample holds one count of this clone. The chain joins TRBV5-1 to TRBJ1-2; 8 nucleotides match TRBD1. This CDR3 comprises 14 residues. Germline V gene data show CDR1 as SGHRS and CDR2 as YFSETQ. V lost 4 bases and J lost 3; bases outside the gene matches: 5. The CDR3 DNA sequence: TGCGCCAGCAGCGCCGGACAGGGCCACTATGGCTACACCTTC. This sequence encodes CASSAGQGHYGYTF. Variable domain in full (rest from reference TRBV5-1 and TRBJ1-2): KAGVTQTPRYLIKTRGQQVTLSCSPISGHRSVSWYQQTPGQGLQFLFEYFSETQRNKGNFPGRFSGRQFSNSRSEMNVSTLELGDSALYLCASSAGQGHYGYTFGSGTRLTVV.

This chain links TRBV5-4 with TRBJ2-7, with 8 bases identical to TRBD2. V was pared by 4 bases and J by 7 bases, with 7 bases of the junction left unmatched. This CDR3 comprises 13 residues. Germline assignment: CDR1 SGHNT and CDR2 YYREEE (reference sequence). This CDR3 is CASSRAGAGEQYF. In nucleotides, the CDR3 is TGTGCCAGCAGCCGAGCGGGAGCGGGGGAGCAGTACTTC. Combining the CDR3 with reference TRBV5-4 and TRBJ2-7 gives the whole variable domain ETGVTQSPTHLIKTRGQQVTLRCSSQSGHNTVSWYQQALGQGPQFIFQYYREEENGRGNFPPRFSGLQFPNYSSELNVNALELDDSALYLCASSRAGAGEQYFGPGTRLTVT.

The chain recombines TRBV7-6 with TRBJ1-4, with 9 bases identical to TRBD1. V was pared by 1 base and J by 8 bases, with 5 bases of the junction left unmatched. The CDR3 length is 15 residues. Germline CDR1 is SGHVS and CDR2 is FNYEAQ. The CDR3 DNA is TGTGCCAGCAGCTTAGGGACAGGGGCTGACGAAAAACTGTTTTTT. As protein: CASSLGTGADEKLFF. Supplemented by reference TRBV7-6 and TRBJ1-4, the full variable domain reads GAGVSQSPRYKVTKRGQDVALRCDPISGHVSLYWYRQALGQGPEFLTYFNYEAQQDKSGLPNDRFSAERPEGSISTLTIQRTEQRDSAMYRCASSLGTGADEKLFFGSGTQLSVL.

The V gene is TRBV5-6, the J gene TRBJ2-3; TRBD1 aligns across 7 bases. CDR1 SGHDT and CDR2 YYEEEE come from the germline V gene. J was trimmed by 0 bases and V by 3 bases; bases with no gene match: 7. The CDR3 consists of 16 residues. Written as DNA, the CDR3 is TGTGCCAGCAGCTGGAAGACAGGGACCAGCACAGATACGCAGTATTTT. Its translation: CASSWKTGTSTDTQYF.

This chain uses TRBV15 with TRBJ2-3; 7 nucleotides align to TRBD2. This CDR3 contains 15 residues. V shed 11 bases and J 0 bases; nucleotides not matched to a gene: 11. Germline loops: CDR1 LNHNV, CDR2 YYDKDF (reference sequence). CDR3 sequence: CAVQRGLGSTDTQYF. The CDR3 DNA reads as TGTGCCGTACAGCGGGGTCTGGGTAGCACAGATACGCAGTATTTT.

The chain couples TRBV7-8 to TRBJ2-3, with a possible D match to TRBD2 (6 bases). Looked up from germline, CDR1 is SGHVS and CDR2 is FQNEAQ. The V and J ends lost 3 bases and 8 bases respectively, with 18 bases between them. The CDR3 has 15 residues. The CDR3 nucleotides read TGTGCCAGCAGCTTCACGGGACTCACAGTGGGTACGCAGTATTTT. Translated, it gives CASSFTGLTVGTQYF.

V and J are TRBV11-2 and TRBJ1-6; no reliable D call. Germline CDR1 SGHAT, CDR2 FQNNGV. This CDR3 has 20 residues. The ends were cut back, 0 bases at V and 0 bases at J, with 18 bases in the middle. The CDR3 sequence is CASSLERRGGLSSYNSPLHF. The CDR3 nucleotides read TGTGCCAGCAGCTTAGAGCGGCGTGGCGGCTTAAGCTCCTATAATTCACCCCTCCACTTT.

The chain joins TRBV2 to TRBJ1-1; D remains ambiguous. The ends were cut back, 1 base at V and 3 bases at J, with 12 bases in the middle. The CDR3 spans 15 residues. From germline, CDR1 is SNHLY and CDR2 FYNNEI. CDR3 loop: CASSEDLGRHTEAFF. The CDR3 nucleotides are TGTGCCAGCAGTGAAGATCTGGGCAGACACACTGAAGCTTTCTTT.

This chain uses TRBV6-5 with TRBJ1-1, with D uncertain. The CDR3 contains 12 residues. CDR1 and CDR2 from the germline V gene are MNHEY and SVGAGI. V gave up 8 bases and J gave up 4 bases, with 11 bases separating them. The CDR3 here is CASFAGSTEAFF. CDR3 DNA sequence: TGTGCCAGCTTTGCGGGGAGCACTGAAGCTTTCTTT.

This clone was seen just once. This rearrangement joins TRBV4-3 to TRBJ2-2; possible D gene TRBD2, 7 bases. This CDR3 contains 17 residues. Germline values: CDR1 LGHNA, CDR2 YSLEER. V was shortened by 0 bases and J by 5 bases, with 16 bases between the two germline ends. CDR3 bases: TGCGCCAGCAGCCAAGAATCGTGGAGGGGGGGAACCGGGGAGCTGTTTTTT. Its translation: CASSQESWRGGTGELFF.